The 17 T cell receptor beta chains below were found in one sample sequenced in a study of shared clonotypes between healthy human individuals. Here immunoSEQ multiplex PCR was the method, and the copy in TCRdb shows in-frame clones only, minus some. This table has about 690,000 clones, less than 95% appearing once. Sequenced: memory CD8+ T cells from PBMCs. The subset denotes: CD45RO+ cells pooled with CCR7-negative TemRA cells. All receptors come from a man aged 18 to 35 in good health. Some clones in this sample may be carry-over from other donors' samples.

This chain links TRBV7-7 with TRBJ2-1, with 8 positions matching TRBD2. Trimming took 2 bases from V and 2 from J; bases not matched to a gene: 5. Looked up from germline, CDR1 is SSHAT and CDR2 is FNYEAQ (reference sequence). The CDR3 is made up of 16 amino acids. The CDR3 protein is CASSLSSGPAYNEQFF. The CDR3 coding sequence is TGTGCCAGCAGCTTATCTAGCGGGCCTGCCTACAATGAGCAGTTCTTC. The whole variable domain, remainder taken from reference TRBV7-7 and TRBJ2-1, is GAGVSQSPRYKVTKRGQDVTLRCDPISSHATLYWYQQALGQGPEFLTYFNYEAQPDKSGLPSDRFSAERPEGSISTLTIQRTEQRDSAMYRCASSLSSGPAYNEQFFGPGTRLTVL.

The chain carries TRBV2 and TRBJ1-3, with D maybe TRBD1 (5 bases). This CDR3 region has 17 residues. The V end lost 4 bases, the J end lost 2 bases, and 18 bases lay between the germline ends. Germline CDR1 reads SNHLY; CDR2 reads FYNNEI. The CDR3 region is CASSGTIFMGAGNTIYF. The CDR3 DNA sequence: TGTGCCAGCAGTGGAACTATATTTATGGGGGCTGGAAACACCATATATTTT.

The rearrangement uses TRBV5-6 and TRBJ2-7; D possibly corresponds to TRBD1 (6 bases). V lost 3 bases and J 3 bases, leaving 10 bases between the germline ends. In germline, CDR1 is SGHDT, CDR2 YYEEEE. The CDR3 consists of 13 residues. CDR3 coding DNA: TGTGCCAGCAGCTGGCAGGGGTTCTACGAGCAGTACTTC. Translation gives CASSWQGFYEQYF.

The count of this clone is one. This chain's CDR3 is CASSGTNYGYTF. CDR3 bases: TGTGCCAGCAGCGGGACTAACTATGGCTACACCTTC. This sequence joins TRBV7-2 and TRBJ1-2; D unresolved. The V end was cut by 5 bases, the J end by 0 bases, with 4 bases between. Germline-derived CDR1 and CDR2 are SGHTA and FQGNSA. The CDR3 runs to 12 residues. Based on the CDR3 plus reference TRBV7-2 and TRBJ1-2, the full variable domain is GAGVSQSPSNKVTEKGKDVELRCDPISGHTALYWYRQSLGQGLEFLIYFQGNSAPDKSGLPSDRFSAERTGGSVSTLTIQRTQQEDSAVYLCASSGTNYGYTFGSGTRLTVV.

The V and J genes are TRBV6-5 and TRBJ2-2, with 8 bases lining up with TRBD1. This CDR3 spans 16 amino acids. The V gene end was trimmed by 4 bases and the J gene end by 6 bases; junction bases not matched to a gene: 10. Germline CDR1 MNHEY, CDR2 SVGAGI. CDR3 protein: CASSSLVNRGSGELFF. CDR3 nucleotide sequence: TGTGCCAGCAGTTCCCTCGTTAACAGGGGGTCCGGGGAGCTGTTTTTT.

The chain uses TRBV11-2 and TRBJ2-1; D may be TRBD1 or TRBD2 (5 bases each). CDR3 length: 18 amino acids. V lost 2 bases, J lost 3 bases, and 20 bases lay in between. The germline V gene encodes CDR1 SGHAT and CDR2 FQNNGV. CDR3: CASSLFPVSGTLYNEQFF. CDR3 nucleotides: TGTGCCAGCAGCTTATTTCCGGTTTCCGGGACCCTCTACAATGAGCAGTTCTTC.

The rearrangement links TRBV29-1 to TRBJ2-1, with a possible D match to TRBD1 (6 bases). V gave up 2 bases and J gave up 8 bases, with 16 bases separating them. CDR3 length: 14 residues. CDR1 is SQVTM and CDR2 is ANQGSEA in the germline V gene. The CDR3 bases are TGCAGCGTTGAACCAGGGGTGGTCTCCGATGAGCAGTTCTTC. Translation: CSVEPGVVSDEQFF.

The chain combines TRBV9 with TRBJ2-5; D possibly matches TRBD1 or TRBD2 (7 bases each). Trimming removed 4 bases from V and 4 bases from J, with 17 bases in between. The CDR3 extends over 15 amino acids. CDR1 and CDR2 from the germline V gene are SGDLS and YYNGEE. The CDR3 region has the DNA TGTGCCAGCAGCCCAGGGGGGAGGGTCGGAGAGACCCAGTACTTC. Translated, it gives CASSPGGRVGETQYF.

Here the CDR3 DNA reads TGTGCCAGCAGCCTTTTTAGGGGGAGGGTAAATGAGCAGTTCTTC. It encodes CASSLFRGRVNEQFF. V gene TRBV11-2 combines with J gene TRBJ2-1; D possibly corresponds to TRBD2 (7 bases). CDR1 and CDR2 (germline): SGHAT, FQNNGV. This CDR3 region has 15 residues. With 5 bases removed from V and 7 bases from J, the gap between germline ends came to 18 bases.

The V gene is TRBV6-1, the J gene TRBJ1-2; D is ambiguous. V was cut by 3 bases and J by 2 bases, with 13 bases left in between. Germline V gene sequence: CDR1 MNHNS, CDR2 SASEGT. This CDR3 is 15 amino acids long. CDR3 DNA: TGTGCCAGCAGTGAGCTAGCGGCTAACAACTATGGCTACACCTTC. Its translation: CASSELAANNYGYTF.

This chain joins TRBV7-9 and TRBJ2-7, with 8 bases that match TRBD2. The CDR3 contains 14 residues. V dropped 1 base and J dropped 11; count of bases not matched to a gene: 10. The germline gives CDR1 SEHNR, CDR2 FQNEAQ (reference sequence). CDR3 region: CASSLGAAGDGEYF. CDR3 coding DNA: TGTGCCAGCAGCTTAGGAGCAGCGGGAGATGGAGAGTACTTC. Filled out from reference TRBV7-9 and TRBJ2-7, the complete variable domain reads DTGVSQNPRHKITKRGQNVTFRCDPISEHNRLYWYRQTLGQGPEFLTYFQNEAQLEKSRLLSDRFSAERPKGSFSTLEIQRTEQGDSAMYLCASSLGAAGDGEYFGPGTRLTVT.

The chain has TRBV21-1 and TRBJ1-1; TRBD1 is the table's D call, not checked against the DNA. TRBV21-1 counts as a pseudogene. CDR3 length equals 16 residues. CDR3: CASSKIRTGRNTEAFF. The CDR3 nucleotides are TGTGCCAGCAGCAAAATTAGGACAGGTAGGAACACTGAAGCTTTCTTT.

DNA of the CDR3: TGTGCCAGCAGTTTAAGTCAGGGGGCTTTAGGGGAGCTGTTTTTT. It encodes CASSLSQGALGELFF. The chain links TRBV27 to TRBJ2-2, with 8 bases lining up with TRBD1. The junction had 7 bases not matched to a gene; V was cut back by 2 bases and J by 8 bases. CDR3 size: 15 residues. Germline-derived CDR1 and CDR2 are MNHEY and SMNVEV (reference sequence).

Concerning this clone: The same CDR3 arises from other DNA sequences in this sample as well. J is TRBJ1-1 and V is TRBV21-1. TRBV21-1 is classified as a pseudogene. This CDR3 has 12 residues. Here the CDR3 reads CASSTPGTEAFF. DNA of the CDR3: TGTGCCAGCAGCACGCCGGGCACTGAAGCTTTCTTT.

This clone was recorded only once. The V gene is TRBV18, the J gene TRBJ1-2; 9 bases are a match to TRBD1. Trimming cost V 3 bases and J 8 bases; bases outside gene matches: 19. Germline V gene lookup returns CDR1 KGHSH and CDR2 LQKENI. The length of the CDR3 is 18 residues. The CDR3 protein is CASSPSISREDRGGGYTF. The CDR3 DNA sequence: TGTGCCAGCTCACCGTCTATTTCAAGGGAGGACAGGGGTGGCGGCTACACCTTC.

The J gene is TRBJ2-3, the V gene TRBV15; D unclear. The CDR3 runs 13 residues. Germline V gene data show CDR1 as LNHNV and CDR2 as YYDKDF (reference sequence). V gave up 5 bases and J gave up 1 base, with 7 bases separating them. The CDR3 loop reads CATSDPGTDTQYF. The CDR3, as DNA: TGTGCCACCAGCGACCCAGGCACAGATACGCAGTATTTT.

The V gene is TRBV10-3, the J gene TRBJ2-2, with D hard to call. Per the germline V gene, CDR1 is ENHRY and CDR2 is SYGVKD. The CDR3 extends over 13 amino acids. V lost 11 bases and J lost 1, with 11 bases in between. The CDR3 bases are TGTGCCTTCACACAAGAGAACACCGGGGAGCTGTTTTTT. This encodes CAFTQENTGELFF.